This T cell receptor beta chain appears in the sequencing data of a study of T-cell reconstitution after alpha-beta-depleted transplantation in children (dated by TCRdb to about 2016). Regarding the study in general: The study quantitatively tracked T-cell immune reconstitution after TCRalphabeta/CD19-depleted allogeneic hematopoietic cell transplantation in children using TCR repertoire profiling.

Per the germline V gene (reference sequence), DFQATT is the CDR1 and SNEGSKA is the CDR2. V is cut by 6 bases and J by 4 bases, and the space between the germline ends is 13 bases. The CDR3 spans 12 residues, from the cysteine through the valine. Left in the record is the CDR3 DNA by itself, 36 bases read in frame from the first base. This clonotype has a count of ten or more. The target of this receptor is not known. No much larger clone is present one base from it, and per-base qualities are unavailable. Receptors were amplified or captured by PCR. Reads for this sample came from an Illumina HiSeq 2500. Molecular barcoding was employed in the preparation of TCR libraries, with unique molecular identifiers being used to normalize TCRbeta repertoire quantification. Using fastp trimming at Q25 and MiXCR clonotype assembly, TCRdb reanalyzed the public sequencing data and kept in-frame beta chains. When rows share a CDR3 protein, they turn into one entry using the most common DNA and genes. The sample yields some 640,000 distinct CDR3 sequences; roughly 15% were counted once. The top ten hold approximately 1% of the sample.

This sequence uses TRBV20-1 and TRBJ2-7, with the D gene not clear enough to name. The receptor was derived from a human donor who donated a stem cell graft to a child with acute myeloid leukemia. The input for sequencing was PBMCs from the stem cell graft donor, taken from the stem cell graft. The CDR3 region reads CSAPVGLYEQYV. The nucleotide sequence is TGCAGTGCGCCGGTTGGCCTTTACGAGCAGTACGTC.